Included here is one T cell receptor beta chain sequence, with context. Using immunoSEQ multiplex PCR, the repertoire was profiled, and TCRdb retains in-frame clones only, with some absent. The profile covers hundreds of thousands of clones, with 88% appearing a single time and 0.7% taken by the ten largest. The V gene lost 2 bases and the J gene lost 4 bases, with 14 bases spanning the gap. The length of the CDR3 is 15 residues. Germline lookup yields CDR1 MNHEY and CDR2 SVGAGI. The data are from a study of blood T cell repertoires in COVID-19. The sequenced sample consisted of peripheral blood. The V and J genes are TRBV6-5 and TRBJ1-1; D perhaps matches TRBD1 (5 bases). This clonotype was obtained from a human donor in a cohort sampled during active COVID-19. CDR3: CASSYGGAGITEAFF. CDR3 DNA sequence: TGTGCCAGCAGTTACGGAGGGGCCGGGATCACTGAAGCTTTCTTT.